This T cell receptor (beta chain) derives from a study of T cell changes during pregnancy in multiple sclerosis (dated by TCRdb to about 2019). Turning to the overall study: The study looked at changes in the T cell repertoire across pregnancy in women with multiple sclerosis.

Receptor libraries were prepared by the immunoSEQ multiplex PCR assay. TCRdb re-hosts the immuneACCESS table, in-frame sequences only. Its copies lack some clones; in the studies checked, an unresolved V gene accounts for under half of them, and the cause for the rest is not known. For this sample there are under 60,000 clones; around 92% appear just once. The leading ten clones occupy 0.25% of the sample. On this clone: What antigen it recognizes has not been identified. It has no much larger one-base neighbor in the sample; base qualities were not kept.

Source: CD4+ T cells from peripheral blood mononuclear cells, taken in the third trimester of pregnancy. The receptor comes from a female donor with multiple sclerosis, enrolled in a pregnancy study.

The CDR3 protein is CNVQGTEAFF. In nucleotides, the sequence is TGCAACGTCCAGGGAACTGAAGCTTTCTTT. This chain is built from TRBV29-1 and TRBJ1-1; TRBD1 might be the D gene, on 5 matching bases. The CDR3, from cysteine to phenylalanine, totals 10 residues. Kept here is only the CDR3 DNA, which spans 30 bases and is read in frame from base 1. From the germline V gene, CDR1 is SQVTM and CDR2 is ANQGSEA.